The 26 T cell receptor beta chains below were found in one sample sequenced in a study of response to subunit inactivated influenza vaccine. Via MiXCR, TCRdb re-called the RT-PCR reads, giving one row per CDR3 protein. The sample consists of about 580,000 distinct CDR3 sequences, 11% to 15% of them appearing once. Source: PBMCs from blood, taken roughly 13 days after vaccination. The receptor source for this set is a man between 45 and 60 years old who received an inactivated influenza vaccine.

The chain is built from TRBV12-3 or TRBV12-4 and TRBJ2-3, with TRBD1 as a possible D gene (6 bases). CDR3 length: 14 amino acids. The V and J ends lost 5 bases and 1 base respectively, with 10 bases between them. CDR3 sequence (DNA): TGTGCCAGCAGTCACTCAGGGGGCACAGATACGCAGTATTTT. It is translated as CASSHSGGTDTQYF.

V is TRBV11-3 and J is TRBJ2-1; tentatively, D is TRBD1 (5 bases). CDR1 is SGHNT and CDR2 is YENEEA in the germline V gene. The CDR3 has 14 amino acids. Trimming left V 0 bases short and J 9 bases short, with 12 bases between. The CDR3 sequence is CASSLDRRRGEQFF. The CDR3 region has the DNA TGTGCCAGCAGCTTAGATCGACGAAGGGGTGAGCAGTTCTTC. Looking up the rest from reference TRBV11-3 and TRBJ2-1 gives the full variable domain: EAGVVQSPRYKIIEKKQPVAFWCNPISGHNTLYWYLQNLGQGPELLIRYENEEAVDDSQLPKDRFSAERLKGVDSTLKIQPAELGDSAVYLCASSLDRRRGEQFFGPGTRLTVL.

This clonotype turned up a few times. The genes are TRBV21-1 and TRBJ2-7; the table gives TRBD1 as D, unverified against the DNA. TRBV21-1 is designated a pseudogene. The CDR3 extends over 16 amino acids. In nucleotides, the CDR3 is TGTGCCAGCAGCAACCGACAGCGCCCTAAGTCTACGAGCCAGTACTTC. Amino acid sequence: CASSNRQRPKSTSQYF.

The rearrangement uses TRBV18 and TRBJ2-5, with D unclear. The germline CDR1 and CDR2 sequences are KGHSH and LQKENI. V gave up 2 bases and J gave up 1 base, with 20 bases separating them. This CDR3 contains 18 residues. As DNA, the CDR3 is TGTGCCAGCTCACCAAGGCTTGCGTCAGGTGGGCCCCAAGAGACCCAGTACTTC. Its translation is CASSPRLASGGPQETQYF. The full variable domain, completed using reference TRBV18 and TRBJ2-5, is NAGVMQNPRHLVRRRGQEARLRCSPMKGHSHVYWYRQLPEEGLKFMVYLQKENIIDESGMPKERFSAEFPKEGPSILRIQQVVRGDSAAYFCASSPRLASGGPQETQYFGPGTRLLVL.

The sample holds many counts of this clonotype. The chain combines TRBV5-1 with TRBJ2-2; D is tentatively TRBD1 or TRBD2 (5 bases each). CDR3 length: 14 residues. Germline CDR1 and CDR2: SGHRS and YFSETQ. The ends were cut back, 4 bases at V and 8 bases at J, with 15 bases in the middle. The CDR3 DNA is TGCGCCAGCAGCCAAGGGACCAGTACTGGGGAGCTGTTTTTT. Its protein product is CASSQGTSTGELFF.

This clonotype was counted only a few times. V gene TRBV10-3 combines with J gene TRBJ1-4, with unresolved D. Trimming took 10 bases from V and 8 from J, leaving 11 bases between them. The CDR3 covers 11 residues. CDR1 is ENHRY, CDR2 SYGVKD, per germline. The CDR3 reads CASQEAEKLFF. The DNA for the CDR3 is TGTGCCAGCCAGGAGGCAGAAAAACTGTTTTTT.

This clonotype turned up a few times. The chain is built from TRBV3-1 and TRBJ2-1, with 10 positions matching TRBD1. The ends lost 3 bases at V and 4 bases at J; junction bases unmatched: 3. This CDR3 has 15 residues. CDR1 is LGHDT, CDR2 YNNKEL, per germline (reference sequence). The CDR3 reads CASSQGQGMYNEQFF. The CDR3 DNA is TGTGCCAGCAGCCAGGGACAGGGGATGTACAATGAGCAGTTCTTC.

The chain combines TRBV7-9 with TRBJ2-7, with D maybe TRBD1 (6 bases). From germline, CDR1 is SEHNR and CDR2 FQNEAQ (reference sequence). The CDR3 is 14 residues long. Trimming removed 1 base at V and 4 bases at J, with 11 bases between. The CDR3 reads CASSLGAQGYEQYF. CDR3 DNA sequence: TGTGCCAGCAGCTTAGGCGCACAGGGATACGAGCAGTACTTC.

This clonotype was found a few times. The rearrangement links TRBV24-1 to TRBJ2-1; 13 bases agree with TRBD2. V was pared by 9 bases and J by 8 bases, with 9 bases of the junction left unmatched. The CDR3 runs to 15 residues. Per the germline V gene, CDR1 is KGHDR and CDR2 is SFDVKD. CDR3 sequence (DNA): TGTGCCACCGCTAAGCCGGGACTAGCGGGATATGAGCAGTTCTTC. Its translation: CATAKPGLAGYEQFF.

Concerning this clonotype itself: This sequence may be a read error, since a much larger clone differs from it by one base. The CDR3 ends on some other residue instead of the conserved phenylalanine or tryptophan, so this is likely a read error. This chain connects TRBV11-2 to TRBJ2-5; no firm D call. From germline, CDR1 is SGHAT and CDR2 FQNNGV. Trimming stripped 4 bases from V and 7 bases from J, with 7 bases between. This CDR3 region has 11 residues. The CDR3 DNA sequence: TGTGCCAGCAGCTCATCCGTGACCCAGTACTTA. Translation gives CASSSSVTQYL.

This clonotype was detected only a few times. The chain joins TRBV20-1 to TRBJ2-1; 8 bases agree with TRBD1. Germline assignment: CDR1 DFQATT and CDR2 SNEGSKA (reference sequence). CDR3 size: 13 residues. V trimming: 3 bases; J trimming: 10 bases; junction bases outside the gene matches: 8. CDR3: CSARDPRGHEQFF. The CDR3 nucleotides are TGCAGTGCTAGGGACCCCAGGGGGCACGAGCAGTTCTTC.

This clonotype was seen repeatedly, ten times or more. The rearrangement links TRBV18 to TRBJ2-7, with D possibly matching TRBD1 (5 bases). V gave up 3 bases and J gave up 1 base, with 10 bases separating them. This CDR3 has 14 amino acids. Germline V gene data show CDR1 as KGHSH and CDR2 as LQKENI. Written as DNA, the CDR3 is TGTGCCAGCTCACCCAACGCAGGGTCCTACGAGCAGTACTTC. It is translated as CASSPNAGSYEQYF.

This chain connects TRBV5-6 to TRBJ2-5; possible D gene TRBD1, 6 bases. The ends were cut back, 3 bases at V and 5 bases at J, with 20 bases in the middle. Germline loops: CDR1 SGHDT, CDR2 YYEEEE. The CDR3 sequence is 16 residues long. DNA for the CDR3: TGTGCCAGCAGCTCCCGAGCGGACAGTCCCGGTGAGACCCAGTACTTC. This codes for CASSSRADSPGETQYF.

In this sample, this clonotype turned up once. The chain carries TRBV5-1 and TRBJ1-3; maybe TRBD1 (5 bases). Germline V gives CDR1 SGHRS, CDR2 YFSETQ. Trimming removed 4 bases at V and 2 bases at J, with 13 bases between. The CDR3 covers 15 residues. DNA of the CDR3: TGCGCCAGCAGCCCTCTCGGGGCCGCTGGAAACACCATATATTTT. Its translation: CASSPLGAAGNTIYF. Looking up the rest from reference TRBV5-1 and TRBJ1-3 gives the full variable domain: KAGVTQTPRYLIKTRGQQVTLSCSPISGHRSVSWYQQTPGQGLQFLFEYFSETQRNKGNFPGRFSGRQFSNSRSEMNVSTLELGDSALYLCASSPLGAAGNTIYFGEGSWLTVV.

This clonotype appeared a few times. The genes are TRBV27 and TRBJ1-1; the D gene is possibly TRBD1 (5 bases). CDR3 length: 13 amino acids. The germline gives CDR1 MNHEY, CDR2 SMNVEV (reference sequence). Between the trimmed V and J ends, which lost 6 bases and 3 bases, there was a span of 11 bases. CDR3 residues: CASSWGGDTEAFF. In DNA, the CDR3 is TGTGCCAGCAGCTGGGGGGGGGACACTGAAGCTTTCTTT.

In its sample, this clonotype was seen many times. The chain carries TRBV5-6 and TRBJ2-1; D not resolved. The V and J ends lost 0 bases and 8 bases respectively, with 9 bases between them. Germline values: CDR1 SGHDT, CDR2 YYEEEE. This CDR3 comprises 13 residues. CDR3 bases: TGTGCCAGCAGCTTGGGCGGCAGGTATGAGCAGTTCTTC. It codes for CASSLGGRYEQFF.

The chain recombines TRBV20-1 with TRBJ1-1; D may be TRBD1 (5 bases). The ends were cut back, 0 bases at V and 4 bases at J, with 18 bases in the middle. The CDR3 loop spans 16 amino acids. Looked up from germline, CDR1 is DFQATT and CDR2 is SNEGSKA (reference sequence). The CDR3 region has the DNA TGCAGTGCTAGAGATAGGCAGGGAGCTATGAGCACTGAAGCTTTCTTT. Its translation: CSARDRQGAMSTEAFF.

This clonotype was seen a handful of times. The chain links TRBV7-8 to TRBJ2-7; TRBD1 is a possible D gene (6 bases). Germline-derived CDR1 and CDR2 are SGHVS and FQNEAQ. V was pared by 2 bases and J by 3 bases, with 14 bases between. This CDR3 is built from 15 residues. The chain's CDR3 is CASSLSRTADYEQYF. CDR3 sequence (DNA): TGTGCCAGCAGCTTATCCAGGACAGCCGACTACGAGCAGTACTTC.

DNA of the CDR3: TGTGCCAGCAGTTTAACCCGCGCGGGGACCTACGAGCAGTACTTC. Protein sequence: CASSLTRAGTYEQYF. The chain joins TRBV27 to TRBJ2-7, with TRBD2 as a possible D gene (6 bases). This CDR3 has 15 amino acids. With 2 bases removed from V and 2 bases from J, the gap between germline ends came to 13 bases. The germline CDR1 and CDR2 sequences are MNHEY and SMNVEV (reference sequence).

The chain couples TRBV10-2 to TRBJ1-5; a weak D match, TRBD1 (5 bases). Per the germline V gene, CDR1 is WSHSY and CDR2 is SAAADI. V lost 7 bases to trimming and J lost 5 bases, with 9 bases between them. The CDR3 has 12 amino acids. In DNA form, the CDR3 reads TGCGCCAGCAAGATAGGGGATCAGCCCCAGCATTTT. Translation: CASKIGDQPQHF.

In this sample, this clonotype turned up many times. The J gene is TRBJ2-5, the V gene TRBV12-3 or TRBV12-4, with D unresolved. The V gene lost 5 bases and the J gene lost 0 bases, with 10 bases spanning the gap. The CDR3 consists of 14 residues. The chain's CDR3 is CASSPGDYQETQYF. The CDR3, as DNA: TGTGCCAGCAGTCCCGGAGATTACCAAGAGACCCAGTACTTC.

The chain links TRBV11-2 to TRBJ2-5, with no clear D. The V end was cut by 2 bases, the J end by 1 base, with 8 bases between. CDR3 length: 14 residues. CDR1 and CDR2 from the germline V gene are SGHAT and FQNNGV. This CDR3 reads CASSLSAVQETQYF. CDR3 nucleotides: TGTGCCAGCAGCTTATCGGCCGTCCAAGAGACCCAGTACTTC.

The chain links TRBV15 to TRBJ1-1; no clear D gene. This CDR3 contains 12 residues. V was trimmed by 9 bases and J by 6 bases, leaving 14 bases between them. Per the germline V gene, CDR1 is LNHNV and CDR2 is YYDKDF (reference sequence). The CDR3 sequence is CATGKDLAEAFF. CDR3 DNA: TGTGCCACGGGAAAGGACCTCGCTGAAGCTTTCTTT.

A word on this clonotype: A much bigger clone sits one base away, suggesting this may be a read error. The gene calls are TRBV12-3 or TRBV12-4 and TRBJ2-1, with D possibly matching TRBD2 (7 bases). Trimming took off 6 bases at V and 5 bases at J, with 17 bases between the two ends. This CDR3 has 15 residues. This chain's CDR3 is CASSRGGATDNEQFF. CDR3 DNA sequence: TGTGCCAGCAGCAGAGGGGGGGCTACGGACAATGAGCAGTTCTTC.

A few counts support this clonotype. The chain uses TRBV5-1 and TRBJ2-3; tentative D call: TRBD2 (5 bases). CDR1 is SGHRS, CDR2 YFSETQ, per germline. The CDR3 is 16 residues long. The ends were cut back, 4 bases at V and 0 bases at J, with 15 bases in the middle. The CDR3 bases are TGCGCCAGCAGCCGGGAAGGATTCCCTAGCACAGATACGCAGTATTTT. Residues: CASSREGFPSTDTQYF.

The chain is built from TRBV11-3 and TRBJ2-1; possibly TRBD1 for D (6 bases). The CDR3 runs to 16 residues. Germline assignment: CDR1 SGHNT and CDR2 YENEEA. The ends were cut back, 1 base at V and 1 base at J, with 11 bases in the middle. The CDR3 loop reads CASSLGGTHSYNEQFF. In DNA, the CDR3 is TGTGCCAGCAGCTTAGGAGGGACACATTCCTACAATGAGCAGTTCTTC. Full variable domain (outside the CDR3, taken from reference TRBV11-3 and TRBJ2-1): EAGVVQSPRYKIIEKKQPVAFWCNPISGHNTLYWYLQNLGQGPELLIRYENEEAVDDSQLPKDRFSAERLKGVDSTLKIQPAELGDSAVYLCASSLGGTHSYNEQFFGPGTRLTVL.